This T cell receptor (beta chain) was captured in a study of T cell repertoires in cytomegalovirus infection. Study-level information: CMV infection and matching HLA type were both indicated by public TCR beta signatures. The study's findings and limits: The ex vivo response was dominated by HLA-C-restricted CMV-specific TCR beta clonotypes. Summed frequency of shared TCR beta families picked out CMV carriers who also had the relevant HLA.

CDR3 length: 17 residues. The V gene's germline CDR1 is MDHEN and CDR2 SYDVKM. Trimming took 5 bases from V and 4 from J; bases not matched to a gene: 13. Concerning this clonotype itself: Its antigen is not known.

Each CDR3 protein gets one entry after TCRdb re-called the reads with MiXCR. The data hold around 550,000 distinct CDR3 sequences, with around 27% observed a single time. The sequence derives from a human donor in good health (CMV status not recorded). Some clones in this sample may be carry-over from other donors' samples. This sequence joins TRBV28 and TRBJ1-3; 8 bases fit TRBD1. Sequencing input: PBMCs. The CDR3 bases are TGTGCCAGCAGTAGATTTGAGGGCAGGGGGCAAGGAAACACCATATATTTT. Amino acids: CASSRFEGRGQGNTIYF.